A selection of T cell receptor beta chains follows, all from one sample in a study of cytomegalovirus exposure and HLA in healthy donors. The table came from immunoSEQ multiplex PCR; TCRdb's copy has only in-frame clones and leaves some out. The table has about 71,000 clones, about 94% seen once. Sequenced sample: PBMCs. The receptors shown here come from a young woman in good health and CMV-seronegative. Each CDR3 is given with its conserved first and last residue. A D gene is named only where the DNA matches it firmly. Clone size is shown for a subset of rows, as once, few, many or a class of expanded clone.

v_call: TRBV5-1; clone_size: NA; j_call: TRBJ1-5; d_call: NA; cdr3_aa: CASSLVGEGNQPQHF; cdr3_nt: TGCGCCAGCAGCTTGGTGGGGGAGGGCAATCAGCCCCAGCATTTT
v_call: TRBV10-3; clone_size: NA; j_call: TRBJ1-2; d_call: NA; cdr3_aa: CAISGVRRGENYGYTF; cdr3_nt: TGTGCCATCAGTGGTGTCCGACGGGGAGAAAACTATGGCTACACCTTC
v_call: TRBV9; clone_size: few; j_call: TRBJ1-1; d_call: TRBD1; cdr3_aa: CASSVGGQGATEAFF; cdr3_nt: TGTGCCAGCAGCGTAGGCGGACAGGGGGCAACTGAAGCTTTCTTT
v_call: TRBV10-3; clone_size: NA; j_call: TRBJ2-7; d_call: NA; cdr3_aa: CAITSNLGGSRYEQYF; cdr3_nt: TGTGCCATTACTTCGAATTTGGGGGGATCTAGATACGAGCAGTACTTC
v_call: TRBV5-6; clone_size: NA; j_call: TRBJ1-4; d_call: TRBD1; cdr3_aa: CASSLTGFGEKLFF; cdr3_nt: TGTGCCAGCAGCCTGACAGGGTTCGGGGAAAAACTGTTTTTT
v_call: TRBV7-3; clone_size: NA; j_call: TRBJ2-1; d_call: NA; cdr3_aa: CASSLSGNNEQFF; cdr3_nt: TGTGCCAGCAGCCTCTCAGGGAACAATGAGCAGTTCTTC
v_call: TRBV2; clone_size: NA; j_call: TRBJ2-3; d_call: TRBD2; cdr3_aa: CASSEGTSGTLGTQYF; cdr3_nt: TGTGCCAGCAGTGAAGGGACTAGCGGGACCCTCGGAACGCAGTATTTT
v_call: TRBV14; clone_size: NA; j_call: TRBJ2-7; d_call: NA; cdr3_aa: CASSQQGYEQYF; cdr3_nt: TGTGCCAGCAGCCAACAGGGGTACGAGCAGTACTTC
v_call: TRBV10-3; clone_size: NA; j_call: TRBJ1-4; d_call: NA; cdr3_aa: CAISETGNNEKLFF; cdr3_nt: TGTGCCATCAGTGAGACAGGGAATAATGAAAAACTGTTTTTT
v_call: TRBV2; clone_size: NA; j_call: TRBJ2-1; d_call: TRBD2; cdr3_aa: CASSPAGGSYNEQFF; cdr3_nt: TGTGCCAGCAGTCCTGCGGGGGGCTCCTACAATGAGCAGTTCTTC
v_call: TRBV28; clone_size: NA; j_call: TRBJ1-1; d_call: NA; cdr3_aa: CASWEAQNTEAFF; cdr3_nt: TGTGCCAGCTGGGAGGCTCAGAACACTGAAGCTTTCTTT
v_call: TRBV27; clone_size: NA; j_call: TRBJ2-4; d_call: NA; cdr3_aa: CASSTGLAKNIQYF; cdr3_nt: TGTGCCAGCAGTACCGGACTAGCCAAAAACATTCAGTACTTC
v_call: TRBV29-1; clone_size: NA; j_call: TRBJ2-5; d_call: NA; cdr3_aa: CSVEGGPGTQYF; cdr3_nt: TGCAGCGTTGAAGGGGGCCCGGGGACCCAGTACTTC
v_call: TRBV29-1; clone_size: NA; j_call: TRBJ2-1; d_call: NA; cdr3_aa: CSVDSGSDNEQFF; cdr3_nt: TGCAGCGTTGACTCCGGGAGCGACAATGAGCAGTTCTTC
v_call: TRBV9; clone_size: NA; j_call: TRBJ1-2; d_call: NA; cdr3_aa: CASSVDAGASFNYGYTF; cdr3_nt: TGTGCCAGCAGCGTAGATGCAGGGGCCTCGTTTAACTATGGCTACACCTTC
v_call: TRBV9; clone_size: NA; j_call: TRBJ2-5; d_call: TRBD2; cdr3_aa: CASSVRGLADLGETQYF; cdr3_nt: TGTGCCAGCAGCGTACGGGGACTAGCGGACTTGGGAGAGACCCAGTACTTC
v_call: TRBV6-5; clone_size: once; j_call: TRBJ2-7; d_call: TRBD2; cdr3_aa: CASSPGLAGTYEQYF; cdr3_nt: TGTGCCAGCAGCCCGGGACTAGCGGGAACTTACGAGCAGTACTTC
v_call: TRBV9; clone_size: NA; j_call: TRBJ2-7; d_call: NA; cdr3_aa: CASSVGAGERGEQYF; cdr3_nt: TGTGCCAGCAGCGTAGGTGCAGGGGAGAGAGGCGAGCAGTACTTC
v_call: TRBV6-5; clone_size: once; j_call: TRBJ1-6; d_call: TRBD1; cdr3_aa: CASSYGTGGTASPLHF; cdr3_nt: TGTGCCAGCAGTTATGGGACAGGGGGCACAGCTTCACCCCTCCACTTT
v_call: TRBV27; clone_size: NA; j_call: TRBJ2-7; d_call: TRBD1; cdr3_aa: CASSLLTGGISYEQYF; cdr3_nt: TGTGCCAGCAGCCTCCTGACAGGGGGGATCTCCTACGAGCAGTACTTC
v_call: TRBV15; clone_size: NA; j_call: TRBJ2-5; d_call: TRBD2; cdr3_aa: CATSSRGGEQETQYF; cdr3_nt: TGTGCCACCAGCTCGCGGGGGGGCGAGCAAGAGACCCAGTACTTC
v_call: TRBV25-1; clone_size: NA; j_call: TRBJ2-7; d_call: NA; cdr3_aa: CASSDARDSYEQYF; cdr3_nt: TGTGCCAGCAGTGATGCGAGGGACTCCTACGAGCAGTACTTC
v_call: TRBV27; clone_size: NA; j_call: TRBJ2-7; d_call: TRBD1; cdr3_aa: CASSSNLPGQGYEQYF; cdr3_nt: TGTGCCAGCAGTTCAAACCTCCCGGGACAGGGCTACGAGCAGTACTTC
v_call: TRBV5-1; clone_size: once; j_call: TRBJ2-5; d_call: TRBD2; cdr3_aa: CASSKSSGGAEETQYF; cdr3_nt: TGCGCCAGCAGCAAATCTAGCGGGGGGGCCGAAGAGACCCAGTACTTC
v_call: TRBV6-1; clone_size: NA; j_call: TRBJ2-5; d_call: TRBD1; cdr3_aa: CASSFTDRGGETQYF; cdr3_nt: TGTGCCAGCAGTTTCACAGACAGGGGCGGGGAGACCCAGTACTTC
v_call: TRBV7-8; clone_size: NA; j_call: TRBJ1-2; d_call: NA; cdr3_aa: CASSLVGASYGYTF; cdr3_nt: TGTGCCAGCAGCTTAGTAGGGGCTAGCTATGGCTACACCTTC
v_call: TRBV11-2; clone_size: NA; j_call: TRBJ2-3; d_call: TRBD2; cdr3_aa: CASSLVGTSGVGTDTQYF; cdr3_nt: TGTGCCAGCAGCTTAGTAGGGACTAGCGGGGTGGGGACAGATACGCAGTATTTT
v_call: TRBV7-9; clone_size: NA; j_call: TRBJ2-7; d_call: TRBD1; cdr3_aa: CASNAPGQGNEQYF; cdr3_nt: TGTGCCAGCAACGCTCCGGGACAGGGTAACGAGCAGTACTTC
v_call: TRBV18; clone_size: NA; j_call: TRBJ2-7; d_call: NA; cdr3_aa: CASSPPARVGYEQYF; cdr3_nt: TGTGCCAGCTCACCACCGGCCCGGGTCGGCTACGAGCAGTACTTC
v_call: TRBV6-1; clone_size: NA; j_call: TRBJ1-4; d_call: TRBD1; cdr3_aa: CASSVVRAGTGGLFF; cdr3_nt: TGTGCCAGCAGTGTGGTTCGGGCAGGGACAGGGGGGCTGTTTTTT
v_call: TRBV6-6; clone_size: NA; j_call: TRBJ2-7; d_call: TRBD2; cdr3_aa: CASSYLAGGQYEQYF; cdr3_nt: TGTGCCAGCAGTTATCTAGCGGGAGGGCAATACGAGCAGTACTTC
v_call: TRBV27; clone_size: NA; j_call: TRBJ1-4; d_call: TRBD1; cdr3_aa: CASRRGLGNEKLFF; cdr3_nt: TGTGCCAGCCGCAGGGGGTTAGGTAATGAAAAACTGTTTTTT
v_call: TRBV11-1; clone_size: NA; j_call: TRBJ2-1; d_call: NA; cdr3_aa: CASSHTGIDEQFF; cdr3_nt: TGTGCCAGCAGCCATACAGGGATCGATGAGCAGTTCTTC
v_call: TRBV27; clone_size: NA; j_call: TRBJ2-1; d_call: TRBD2; cdr3_aa: CASRASGRGPYNEQFF; cdr3_nt: TGTGCCAGCAGGGCTAGCGGGAGAGGTCCCTACAATGAGCAGTTCTTC
v_call: TRBV7-6; clone_size: NA; j_call: TRBJ1-1; d_call: TRBD1; cdr3_aa: CASSFGQENTEAFF; cdr3_nt: TGTGCCAGCAGCTTTGGACAGGAGAACACTGAAGCTTTCTTT
v_call: TRBV5-6; clone_size: NA; j_call: TRBJ2-3; d_call: NA; cdr3_aa: CASSLKDMGFSNLIDTQYF; cdr3_nt: TGTGCCAGCAGCTTGAAGGACATGGGGTTCTCGAACCTTATAGATACGCAGTATTTT
v_call: TRBV23-1; clone_size: NA; j_call: TRBJ2-3; d_call: TRBD2; cdr3_aa: CASQAGGESTDTQYF; cdr3_nt: TGCGCCAGCCAAGCGGGGGGGGAAAGCACAGATACGCAGTATTTT
v_call: TRBV19; clone_size: once; j_call: TRBJ1-5; d_call: NA; cdr3_aa: CASSIDVFTIDSNQPQHF; cdr3_nt: TGTGCCAGTAGTATAGATGTTTTCACGATAGATAGCAATCAGCCCCAGCATTTT
v_call: TRBV10-3; clone_size: NA; j_call: TRBJ2-2; d_call: TRBD2; cdr3_aa: CAISRTGTSGESGGDTGELFF; cdr3_nt: TGTGCCATCAGTCGGACCGGGACTAGCGGGGAGTCGGGGGGGGACACCGGGGAGCTGTTTTTT